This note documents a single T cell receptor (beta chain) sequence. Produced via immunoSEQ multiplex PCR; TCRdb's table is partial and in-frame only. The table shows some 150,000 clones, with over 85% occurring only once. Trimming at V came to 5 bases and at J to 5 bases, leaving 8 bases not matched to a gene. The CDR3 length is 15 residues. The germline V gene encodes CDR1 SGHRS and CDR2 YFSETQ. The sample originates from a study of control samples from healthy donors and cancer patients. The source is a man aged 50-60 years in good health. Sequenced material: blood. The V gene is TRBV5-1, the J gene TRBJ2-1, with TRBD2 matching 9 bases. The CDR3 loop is CASRWGTSNNNEQFF. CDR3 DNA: TGCGCCAGCAGGTGGGGGACTAGCAACAACAATGAGCAGTTCTTC.